In this sample, the clone carrying this T cell receptor (beta chain) turned up many times. What it binds is not known. Per the original methods: Built for papillary thyroid cancer, a distant-metastasis classifier drew on CDR3 differences across clinicopathological groups. TCRdb re-clonotyped the PCR reads through MiXCR. TCRdb's processing, not the study's, gives the V and J calls here. The sample shows 50,000 or so clones, roughly 23% of them seen only once. The CDR3 is 16 residues long. Trimming took 4 bases from V and 1 from J, leaving 17 bases between them. Germline lookup yields CDR1 SGHKS and CDR2 YYEKEE (reference sequence). No patient had received any treatment before thyroid surgery. This sample stems from a study of metastatic and nonmetastatic thyroid tumors. Across the study: Samples came from malignant and benign thyroid patients, and repertoires were compared across blood and tumor or nodule tissue.

Study results and limitations: Patients with malignant thyroid tumors reportedly had significantly higher TCR beta diversity than those with benign nodules, in blood and tumor.

This TCR was sampled from a male donor with papillary thyroid cancer or a benign thyroid nodule (not recorded which). Some clones in this sample may be carry-over from other donors' samples. Sequencing was carried out using blood. The chain has TRBV5-5 and TRBJ2-5; the D is unclear. DNA of the CDR3: TGTGCCAGCAGCGTAGGCCGACCCTCCGGCCAAGAGACCCAGTACTTC. This translates into CASSVGRPSGQETQYF.